This TCR beta chain was documented in a study of cytomegalovirus exposure and HLA in healthy donors. Whole-study findings and limits: The authors later linked a missense DCLRE1C variant to TCR beta V- and J-gene trimming. Serostatus for CMV was the only available immune exposure information.

About this clone: Its specificity is not known.

PCR primers comprised 60 Vbeta and 13 Jbeta primers. Only in-frame clones appear in the TCRdb table, and some are missing; sequencing was by immunoSEQ multiplex PCR. The sample shows about 130,000 clones, approximately 82% of them seen only once. The source is a boy aged 2 to 9 in good health and CMV-seronegative. Input material: PBMCs.

DNA of the CDR3: TGTGCCAGCAGCACACGAACCGGGAACATGAACACTGAAGCTTTCTTT. Translated: CASSTRTGNMNTEAFF. The chain recombines TRBV21-1 with TRBJ1-1. TRBV21-1 is classified as a pseudogene. The CDR3 extends over 16 amino acids.